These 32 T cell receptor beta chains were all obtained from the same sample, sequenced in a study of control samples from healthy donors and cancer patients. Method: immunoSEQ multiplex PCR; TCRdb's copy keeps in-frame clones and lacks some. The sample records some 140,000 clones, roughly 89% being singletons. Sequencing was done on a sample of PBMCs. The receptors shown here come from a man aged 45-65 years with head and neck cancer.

The CDR3 bases are TGTGCCAGCAGCCCGGGACGGACTAACAATGAGCAGTTCTTC. Encoded protein: CASSPGRTNNEQFF. The chain is built from TRBV7-2 and TRBJ2-1; TRBD2 is a possible D gene (6 bases). Trimming left V 5 bases short and J 5 bases short, with 13 bases between. The germline V gene has CDR1 SGHTA and CDR2 FQGNSA. CDR3 length: 14 amino acids.

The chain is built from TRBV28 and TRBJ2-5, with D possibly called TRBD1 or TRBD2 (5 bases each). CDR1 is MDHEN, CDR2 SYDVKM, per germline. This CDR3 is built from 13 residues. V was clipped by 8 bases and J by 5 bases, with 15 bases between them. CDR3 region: CASGGRVEETQYF. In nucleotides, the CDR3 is TGTGCCAGCGGGGGTCGGGTAGAGGAGACCCAGTACTTC.

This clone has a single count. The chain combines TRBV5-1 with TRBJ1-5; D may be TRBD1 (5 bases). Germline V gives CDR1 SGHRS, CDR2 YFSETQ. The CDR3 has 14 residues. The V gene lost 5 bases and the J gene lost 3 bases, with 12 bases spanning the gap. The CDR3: CASSWGGYNQPQHF. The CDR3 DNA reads TGCGCCAGCAGTTGGGGGGGGTACAATCAGCCCCAGCATTTT.

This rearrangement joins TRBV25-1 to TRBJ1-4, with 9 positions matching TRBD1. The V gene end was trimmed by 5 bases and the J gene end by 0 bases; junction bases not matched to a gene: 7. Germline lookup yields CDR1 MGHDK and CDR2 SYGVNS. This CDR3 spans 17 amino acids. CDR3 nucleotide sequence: TGTGCCAGCAGTCACGGGACAGGGTCGGCAACTAATGAAAAACTGTTTTTT. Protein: CASSHGTGSATNEKLFF.

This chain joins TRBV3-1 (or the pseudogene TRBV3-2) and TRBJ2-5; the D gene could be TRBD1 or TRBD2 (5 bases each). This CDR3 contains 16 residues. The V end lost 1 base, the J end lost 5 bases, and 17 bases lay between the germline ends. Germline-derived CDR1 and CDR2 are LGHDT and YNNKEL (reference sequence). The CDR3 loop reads CASSQVGETWGETQYF. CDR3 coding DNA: TGTGCCAGCAGCCAAGTGGGCGAAACCTGGGGGGAGACCCAGTACTTC.

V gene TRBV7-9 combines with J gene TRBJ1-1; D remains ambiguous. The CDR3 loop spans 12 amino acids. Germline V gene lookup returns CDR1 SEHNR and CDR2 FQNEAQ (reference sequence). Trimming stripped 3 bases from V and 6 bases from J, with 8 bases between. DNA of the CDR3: TGTGCCAGCAGCTTGGTAGTAGCTGAAGCTTTCTTT. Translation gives CASSLVVAEAFF.

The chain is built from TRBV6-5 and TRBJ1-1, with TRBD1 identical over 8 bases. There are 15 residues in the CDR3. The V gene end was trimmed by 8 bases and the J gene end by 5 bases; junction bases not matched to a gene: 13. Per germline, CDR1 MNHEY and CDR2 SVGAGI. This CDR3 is CASSPRLTGETEAFF. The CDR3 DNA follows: TGTGCCAGCTCACCTCGCCTGACAGGGGAGACTGAAGCTTTCTTT.

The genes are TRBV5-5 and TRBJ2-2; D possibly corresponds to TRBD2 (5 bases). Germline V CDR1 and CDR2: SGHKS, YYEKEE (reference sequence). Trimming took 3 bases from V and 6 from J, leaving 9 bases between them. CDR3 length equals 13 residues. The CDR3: CASSWEPAGELFF. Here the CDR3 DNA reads TGTGCCAGCAGCTGGGAGCCCGCCGGGGAGCTGTTTTTT.

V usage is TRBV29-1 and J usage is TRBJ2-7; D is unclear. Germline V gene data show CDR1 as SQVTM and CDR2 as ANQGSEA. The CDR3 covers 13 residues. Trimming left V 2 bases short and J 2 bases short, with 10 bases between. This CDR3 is CSVETATPYEQYF. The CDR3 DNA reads TGCAGCGTTGAAACAGCTACGCCCTACGAGCAGTACTTC.

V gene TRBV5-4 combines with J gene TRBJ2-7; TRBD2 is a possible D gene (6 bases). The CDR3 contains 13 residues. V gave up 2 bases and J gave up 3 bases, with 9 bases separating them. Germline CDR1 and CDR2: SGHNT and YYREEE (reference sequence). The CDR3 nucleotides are TGTGCCAGCAGCTTTGGAGGGCGCTACGAGCAGTACTTC. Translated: CASSFGGRYEQYF.

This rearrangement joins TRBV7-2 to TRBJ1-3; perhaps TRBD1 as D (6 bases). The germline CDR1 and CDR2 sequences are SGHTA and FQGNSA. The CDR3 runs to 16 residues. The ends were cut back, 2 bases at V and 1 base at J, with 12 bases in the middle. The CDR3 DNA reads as TGTGCCAGCAGCTTACAGGGGCGAGTGTCTGGAAACACCATATATTTT. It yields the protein CASSLQGRVSGNTIYF.

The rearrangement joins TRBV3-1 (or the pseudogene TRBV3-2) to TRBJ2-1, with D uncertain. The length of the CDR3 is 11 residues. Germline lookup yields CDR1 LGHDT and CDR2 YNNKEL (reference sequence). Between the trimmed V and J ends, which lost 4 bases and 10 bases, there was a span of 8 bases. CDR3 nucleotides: TGTGCCAGCAGCCTCAAAGCGGAGCAGTTCTTC. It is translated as CASSLKAEQFF.

DNA of the CDR3: TGTGCCAGCAGCCTTCGAGGACCTAGCAATCAGCCCCAGCATTTT. The encoded protein is CASSLRGPSNQPQHF. The chain has TRBV27 and TRBJ1-5, with D unclear. With 6 bases removed from V and 0 bases from J, the gap between germline ends came to 12 bases. CDR1 MNHEY and CDR2 SMNVEV come from the germline V gene (reference sequence). This CDR3 has 15 residues.

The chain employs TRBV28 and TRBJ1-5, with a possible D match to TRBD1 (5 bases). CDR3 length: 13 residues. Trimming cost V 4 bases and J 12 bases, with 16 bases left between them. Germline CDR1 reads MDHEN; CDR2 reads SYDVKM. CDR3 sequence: CASSSLDSFRQHF. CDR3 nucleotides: TGTGCCAGCAGTTCCTTAGACAGCTTCCGCCAGCATTTT. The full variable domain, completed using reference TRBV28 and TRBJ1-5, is DVKVTQSSRYLVKRTGEKVFLECVQDMDHENMFWYRQDPGLGLRLIYFSYDVKMKEKGDIPEGYSVSREKKERFSLILESASTNQTSMYLCASSSLDSFRQHFGDGTRLSIL.

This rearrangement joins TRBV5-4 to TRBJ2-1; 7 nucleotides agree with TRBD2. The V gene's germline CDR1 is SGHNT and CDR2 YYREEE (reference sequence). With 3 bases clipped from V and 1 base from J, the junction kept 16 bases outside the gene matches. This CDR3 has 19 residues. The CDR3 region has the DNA TGTGCCAGCAGCTCCTCCCCCCCGACTAGCTTATTATCCTACAATGAGCAGTTCTTC. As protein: CASSSSPPTSLLSYNEQFF.

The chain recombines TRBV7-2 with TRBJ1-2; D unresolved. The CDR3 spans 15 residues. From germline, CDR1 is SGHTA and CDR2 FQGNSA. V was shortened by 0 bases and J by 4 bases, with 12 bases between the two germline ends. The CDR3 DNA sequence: TGTGCCAGCAGCTTAGCAGGCAAGAGTCCCTATGGCTACACCTTC. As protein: CASSLAGKSPYGYTF.

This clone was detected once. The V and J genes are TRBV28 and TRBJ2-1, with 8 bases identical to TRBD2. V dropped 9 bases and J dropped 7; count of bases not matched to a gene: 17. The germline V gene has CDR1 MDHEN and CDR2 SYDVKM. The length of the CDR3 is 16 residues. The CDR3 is CASSLSPGLVINEQFF. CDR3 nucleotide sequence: TGTGCCAGTTCGCTATCCCCGGGACTAGTGATAAATGAGCAGTTCTTC.

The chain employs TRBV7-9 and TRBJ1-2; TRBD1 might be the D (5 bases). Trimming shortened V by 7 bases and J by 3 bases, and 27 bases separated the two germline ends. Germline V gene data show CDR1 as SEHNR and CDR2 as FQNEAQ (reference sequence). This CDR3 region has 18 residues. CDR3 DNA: TGTGCCAGCACACGCGTTCGCCCCGGGACCGTGCTCGACTATGGCTACACCTTC. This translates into CASTRVRPGTVLDYGYTF.

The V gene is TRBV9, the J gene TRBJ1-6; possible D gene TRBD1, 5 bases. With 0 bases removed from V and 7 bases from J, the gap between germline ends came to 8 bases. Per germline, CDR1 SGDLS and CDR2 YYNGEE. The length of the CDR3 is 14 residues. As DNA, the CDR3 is TGTGCCAGCAGCGTAGACAGGATAAATTCACCCCTCCACTTT. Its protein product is CASSVDRINSPLHF. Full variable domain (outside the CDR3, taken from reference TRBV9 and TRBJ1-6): DSGVTQTPKHLITATGQRVTLRCSPRSGDLSVYWYQQSLDQGLQFLIQYYNGEERAKGNILERFSAQQFPDLHSELNLSSLELGDSALYFCASSVDRINSPLHFGNGTRLTVT.

The CDR3 spells CASSFGDYPLEQYF. CDR3 nucleotide sequence: TGCGCCAGCAGCTTTGGGGACTACCCCTTAGAGCAGTACTTC. The rearrangement uses TRBV5-1 and TRBJ2-7; 7 bases fit TRBD2. V was clipped by 2 bases and J by 7 bases; unmatched bases: 9. The CDR3 runs 14 residues. CDR1 is SGHRS and CDR2 is YFSETQ in the germline V gene. The full variable domain, with the rest looked up from reference TRBV5-1 and TRBJ2-7, is KAGVTQTPRYLIKTRGQQVTLSCSPISGHRSVSWYQQTPGQGLQFLFEYFSETQRNKGNFPGRFSGRQFSNSRSEMNVSTLELGDSALYLCASSFGDYPLEQYFGPGTRLTVT.

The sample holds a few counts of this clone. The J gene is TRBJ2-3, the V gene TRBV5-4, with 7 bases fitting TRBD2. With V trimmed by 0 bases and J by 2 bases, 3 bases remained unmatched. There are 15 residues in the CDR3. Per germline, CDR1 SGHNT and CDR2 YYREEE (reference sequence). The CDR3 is CASSLGDYSTDTQYF. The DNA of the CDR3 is TGTGCCAGCAGCTTGGGGGACTACTCCACAGATACGCAGTATTTT.

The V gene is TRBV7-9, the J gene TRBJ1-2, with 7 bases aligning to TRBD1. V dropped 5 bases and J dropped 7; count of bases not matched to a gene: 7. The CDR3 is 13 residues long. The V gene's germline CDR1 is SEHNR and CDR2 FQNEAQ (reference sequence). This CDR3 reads CASSEGAGGGYTF. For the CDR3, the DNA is TGTGCCAGCAGCGAGGGGGCGGGCGGTGGCTACACCTTC.

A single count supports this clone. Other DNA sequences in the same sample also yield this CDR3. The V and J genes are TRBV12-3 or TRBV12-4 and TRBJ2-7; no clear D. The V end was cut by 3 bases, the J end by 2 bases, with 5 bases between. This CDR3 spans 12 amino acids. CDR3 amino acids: CASSLRPYEQYF. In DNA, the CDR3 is TGTGCCAGCAGTTTGAGACCCTACGAGCAGTACTTC.

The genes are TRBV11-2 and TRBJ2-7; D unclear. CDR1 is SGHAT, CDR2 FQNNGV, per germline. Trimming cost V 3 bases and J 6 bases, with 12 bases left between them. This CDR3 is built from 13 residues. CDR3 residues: CASSLALIGEQYF. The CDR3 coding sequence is TGTGCCAGCAGCTTGGCTCTTATCGGCGAGCAGTACTTC.

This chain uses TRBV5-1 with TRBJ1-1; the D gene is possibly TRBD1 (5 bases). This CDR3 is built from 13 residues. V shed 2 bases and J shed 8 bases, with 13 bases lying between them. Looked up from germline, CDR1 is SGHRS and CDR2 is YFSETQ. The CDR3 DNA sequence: TGCGCCAGCAGCTTCCAGGGTTCCCCGGAAGCTTTCTTT. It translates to CASSFQGSPEAFF.

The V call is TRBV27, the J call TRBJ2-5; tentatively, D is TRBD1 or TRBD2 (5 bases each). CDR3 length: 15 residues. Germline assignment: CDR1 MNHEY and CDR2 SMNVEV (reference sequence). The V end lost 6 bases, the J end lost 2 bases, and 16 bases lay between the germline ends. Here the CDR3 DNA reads TGTGCCAGCAGACCAGGGAGTCCCAGACAAGAGACCCAGTACTTC. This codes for CASRPGSPRQETQYF.

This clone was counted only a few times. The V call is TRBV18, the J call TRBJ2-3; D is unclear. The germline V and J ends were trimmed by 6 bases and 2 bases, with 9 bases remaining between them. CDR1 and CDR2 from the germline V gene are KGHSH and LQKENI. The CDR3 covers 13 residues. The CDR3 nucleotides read TGTGCCAGCTCTCCCTGGACCACAGATACGCAGTATTTT. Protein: CASSPWTTDTQYF. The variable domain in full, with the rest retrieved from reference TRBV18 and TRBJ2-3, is NAGVMQNPRHLVRRRGQEARLRCSPMKGHSHVYWYRQLPEEGLKFMVYLQKENIIDESGMPKERFSAEFPKEGPSILRIQQVVRGDSAAYFCASSPWTTDTQYFGPGTRLTVL.

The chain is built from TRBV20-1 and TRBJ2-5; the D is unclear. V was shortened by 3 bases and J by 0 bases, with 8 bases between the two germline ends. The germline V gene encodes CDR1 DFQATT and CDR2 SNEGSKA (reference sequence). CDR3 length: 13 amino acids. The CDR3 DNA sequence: TGCAGTGCTAGTATGTCTGACCAAGAGACCCAGTACTTC. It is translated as CSASMSDQETQYF.

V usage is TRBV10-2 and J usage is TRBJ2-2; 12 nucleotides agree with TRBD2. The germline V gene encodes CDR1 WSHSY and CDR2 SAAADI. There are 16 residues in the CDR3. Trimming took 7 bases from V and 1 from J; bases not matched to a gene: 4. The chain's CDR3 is CASTRTSGVNTGELFF. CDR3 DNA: TGCGCCAGCACCCGGACTAGCGGGGTGAACACCGGGGAGCTGTTTTTT.

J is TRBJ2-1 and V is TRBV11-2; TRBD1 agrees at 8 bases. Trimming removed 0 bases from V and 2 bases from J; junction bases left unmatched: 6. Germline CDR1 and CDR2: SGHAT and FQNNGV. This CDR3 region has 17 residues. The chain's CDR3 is CASSLESGTGPYNEQFF. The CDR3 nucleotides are TGTGCCAGCAGCTTAGAATCAGGGACAGGACCCTACAATGAGCAGTTCTTC.

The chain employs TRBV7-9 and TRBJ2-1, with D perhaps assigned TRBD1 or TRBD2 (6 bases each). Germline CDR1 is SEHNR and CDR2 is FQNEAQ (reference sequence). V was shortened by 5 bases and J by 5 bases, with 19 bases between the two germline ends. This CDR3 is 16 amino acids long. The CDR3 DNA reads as TGTGCCAGCAGCCGACCGCCGGGGGCGAGCCACAATGAGCAGTTCTTC. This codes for CASSRPPGASHNEQFF.

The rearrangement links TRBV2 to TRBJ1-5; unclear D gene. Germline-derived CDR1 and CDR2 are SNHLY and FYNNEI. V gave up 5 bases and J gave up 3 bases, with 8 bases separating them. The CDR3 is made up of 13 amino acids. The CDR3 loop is CASSPDINQPQHF. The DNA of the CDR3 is TGTGCCAGCAGTCCAGACATCAATCAGCCCCAGCATTTT.